This TCR beta chain is drawn from a study of cytomegalovirus exposure and HLA in healthy donors. Concerning this clone: Its antigen remains unknown.

Whole-study findings and limits: Reportedly, TCR beta sequences accurately predicted HLA-A and HLA-B alleles in most subjects. Later work found that TCR association rates differed between HLA loci; DRB1 had the most and HLA-C the fewest. The study flagged 150 to 200 TCR beta chains as cytomegalovirus-associated.

This PCR relied on a set of 60 Vbeta primers and 13 Jbeta primers. TCRdb's table, derived via immunoSEQ multiplex PCR, lists solely in-frame clones and lacks some. The data show 74,000 or so clones, with roughly 79% seen just once and roughly 22% held by the top ten. Germline V gene sequence: CDR1 SGDLS, CDR2 YYNGEE. V shed 3 bases, J shed 3 bases, and the junction held 10 bases outside the gene matches. This CDR3 region has 16 residues. The sequence came from a woman aged 40 to 50 in good health and CMV-seropositive. The sequencing sample was made of PBMCs. The chain carries TRBV9 and TRBJ1-1; 8 nucleotides agree with TRBD1. The DNA for the CDR3 is TGTGCCAGCAGCGCAAGGATGGACAGGGAGGACACTGAAGCTTTCTTT. It specifies CASSARMDREDTEAFF.